This entry lists 23 T cell receptor beta chains sequenced from one sample in a study of graft-versus-host responses after intestinal transplantation. Sequencing used immunoSEQ multiplex PCR; TCRdb keeps in-frame clones, though not all of them. The sample lists approximately 32,000 clones, around 94% seen once, with 0.75% to 0.95% in the top ten. The source material was PBMCs, sampled 16 days after intestinal transplant. These receptors were taken from a human patient who received an intestinal transplant, so some T cells may come from the graft donor.

The chain joins TRBV5-6 to TRBJ2-5; TRBD1 is a possible D gene (5 bases). CDR3 length: 14 amino acids. In germline, CDR1 is SGHDT, CDR2 YYEEEE. The V and J ends lost 1 base and 2 bases respectively, with 9 bases between them. CDR3 coding DNA: TGTGCCAGCAGCTTGTGGGGCTTACAAGAGACCCAGTACTTC. Encoded protein: CASSLWGLQETQYF.

The chain carries TRBV12-5 and TRBJ2-1, with 11 bases identical to TRBD2. CDR1 and CDR2 (germline): LGHNT, FRNRAP. V lost 6 bases to trimming and J lost 3 bases; unmatched junction nucleotides: 4. The CDR3 spans 15 residues. The CDR3 DNA follows: TGTGCTAGTGGGCTCACTAGCGGGGGCTACAATGAGCAGTTCTTC. This codes for CASGLTSGGYNEQFF.

The chain couples TRBV15 to TRBJ2-7; 11 bases agree with TRBD2. CDR3 length: 15 residues. Germline V gene sequence: CDR1 LNHNV, CDR2 YYDKDF (reference sequence). Trimming removed 2 bases from V and 3 bases from J; junction bases left unmatched: 3. The DNA of the CDR3 is TGTGCCACCAGCAGAAGGGGACTAGCGGACTACGAGCAGTACTTC. This gives the protein CATSRRGLADYEQYF.

The chain has TRBV9 and TRBJ2-1; D is possibly TRBD1 or TRBD2 (5 bases each). Germline V gene sequence: CDR1 SGDLS, CDR2 YYNGEE. CDR3 size: 15 residues. V lost 0 bases, J lost 2 bases, and 9 bases lay in between. The chain's CDR3 is CASSVEEGPYNEQFF. In DNA form, the CDR3 reads TGTGCCAGCAGCGTAGAAGAGGGGCCCTACAATGAGCAGTTCTTC.

The chain is built from TRBV7-8 and TRBJ2-5; weak D call: TRBD2 (5 bases). The ends were cut back, 5 bases at V and 6 bases at J, with 16 bases in the middle. Per the germline V gene, CDR1 is SGHVS and CDR2 is FQNEAQ. This CDR3 has 14 amino acids. CDR3 DNA: TGTGCCAGCAGCCCAGACGACGGAGGCCAGACCCAGTACTTC. Translation: CASSPDDGGQTQYF.

This clone was seen just once. V is TRBV14 and J is TRBJ1-2, with a tentative D call TRBD1 (5 bases). V was cut by 4 bases and J by 2 bases, with 11 bases left in between. Germline V CDR1 and CDR2: SGHDN, FVKESK. The CDR3 runs to 14 residues. Here the CDR3 reads CASSPRGANYGYTF. CDR3 coding DNA: TGTGCCAGCAGCCCGAGGGGCGCAAACTATGGCTACACCTTC.

The sample holds one count of this clone. V usage is TRBV27 and J usage is TRBJ2-1; a weak D match, TRBD1 (5 bases). V was clipped by 5 bases and J by 1 base, with 9 bases between them. CDR1 is MNHEY, CDR2 SMNVEV, per germline (reference sequence). The CDR3 is made up of 14 amino acids. This CDR3 is CASSIQGSYNEQFF. The CDR3 DNA reads as TGTGCCAGCAGTATTCAGGGTTCCTACAATGAGCAGTTCTTC.

V usage is TRBV28 and J usage is TRBJ2-5; TRBD2 aligns across 7 bases. After removal of 5 bases from V and 5 bases from J, the junction contained 14 bases not matched to a gene. CDR1 is MDHEN, CDR2 SYDVKM, per germline. This CDR3 has 16 amino acids. The CDR3 DNA reads TGTGCCAGCAGTACTGAAGCGGGACCTCAAGGGGAGACCCAGTACTTC. This codes for CASSTEAGPQGETQYF.

The V and J genes are TRBV28 and TRBJ1-2; maybe TRBD1 (5 bases). Trimming took 10 bases from V and 2 from J, leaving 11 bases between them. The length of the CDR3 is 12 residues. Germline values: CDR1 MDHEN, CDR2 SYDVKM. Here the CDR3 reads CATRVGNYGYTF. CDR3 nucleotide sequence: TGTGCCACCAGGGTAGGGAACTATGGCTACACCTTC.

This chain links TRBV5-4 with TRBJ2-7; 8 bases line up with TRBD1. The V gene end was trimmed by 1 base and the J gene end by 4 bases; junction bases not matched to a gene: 7. Germline-derived CDR1 and CDR2 are SGHNT and YYREEE (reference sequence). The CDR3 contains 15 residues. CDR3 loop: CASSLPGTGLYEQYF. The DNA for the CDR3 is TGTGCCAGCAGCTTGCCCGGGACAGGTTTATACGAGCAGTACTTC. Based on the CDR3 plus reference TRBV5-4 and TRBJ2-7, the full variable domain is ETGVTQSPTHLIKTRGQQVTLRCSSQSGHNTVSWYQQALGQGPQFIFQYYREEENGRGNFPPRFSGLQFPNYSSELNVNALELDDSALYLCASSLPGTGLYEQYFGPGTRLTVT.

This chain joins TRBV28 and TRBJ2-5; D remains ambiguous. Per the germline V gene, CDR1 is MDHEN and CDR2 is SYDVKM. The CDR3 consists of 13 residues. V was cut by 4 bases and J by 5 bases, with 11 bases left in between. CDR3: CASSSTAVETQYF. CDR3 DNA sequence: TGTGCCAGCAGTTCGACCGCCGTGGAGACCCAGTACTTC.

The chain combines TRBV9 with TRBJ2-1, with TRBD2 matching 9 bases. Germline CDR1 SGDLS, CDR2 YYNGEE. V trimming: 0 bases; J trimming: 9 bases; junction bases outside the gene matches: 7. The CDR3 consists of 15 residues. The CDR3 is CASSVASGRLGEQFF. CDR3 nucleotide sequence: TGTGCCAGCAGCGTAGCGAGCGGGAGGTTGGGTGAGCAGTTCTTC.

The gene calls are TRBV5-1 and TRBJ2-6, with 7 bases matching TRBD1. This CDR3 spans 16 amino acids. J lost 2 bases, V lost 4 bases, and 6 bases had no gene match. CDR1 and CDR2 (germline): SGHRS, YFSETQ. CDR3 nucleotides: TGCGCCAGCAGCCCGGGACAGCTGACTGGGGCCAACGTCCTGACTTTC. Residues: CASSPGQLTGANVLTF.

The J gene is TRBJ2-1, the V gene TRBV19, with TRBD2 matching over 7 bases. CDR3 length equals 14 residues. Germline V gives CDR1 LNHDA, CDR2 SQIVND (reference sequence). The ends lost 6 bases at V and 4 bases at J; junction bases unmatched: 6. CDR3 loop: CASRTGEGYNEQFF. The CDR3 bases are TGTGCCAGTAGGACTGGGGAGGGGTACAATGAGCAGTTCTTC. Together with reference TRBV19 and TRBJ2-1, the CDR3 gives the full variable domain: DGGITQSPKYLFRKEGQNVTLSCEQNLNHDAMYWYRQDPGQGLRLIYYSQIVNDFQKGDIAEGYSVSREKKESFPLTVTSAQKNPTAFYLCASRTGEGYNEQFFGPGTRLTVL.

This chain links TRBV7-2 with TRBJ2-1; tentative D call: TRBD2 (5 bases). CDR3 size: 14 residues. V lost 8 bases and J lost 6, with 17 bases in between. Germline V gives CDR1 SGHTA, CDR2 FQGNSA. The CDR3: CASLPRGRINEQFF. In DNA, the CDR3 is TGTGCCAGCCTTCCACGGGGTCGGATCAATGAGCAGTTCTTC.

The chain recombines TRBV15 with TRBJ2-5; weak D call: TRBD1 (6 bases). Germline values: CDR1 LNHNV, CDR2 YYDKDF (reference sequence). The CDR3 runs to 17 residues. V lost 0 bases and J 4 bases, leaving 18 bases between the germline ends. CDR3 amino acids: CATSRDHRVGRGETQYF. For the CDR3, the DNA is TGTGCCACCAGCAGAGATCACAGGGTCGGGCGTGGAGAGACCCAGTACTTC.

This rearrangement joins TRBV30 to TRBJ1-3, with unresolved D. Germline assignment: CDR1 GTSNPN and CDR2 SVGIG (reference sequence). The V end lost 3 bases, the J end lost 0 bases, and 15 bases lay between the germline ends. The CDR3 length is 16 residues. This CDR3 is CAWSGRLANSGNTIYF. The CDR3 bases are TGTGCCTGGAGCGGTCGTCTAGCAAACTCTGGAAACACCATATATTTT.

The chain links TRBV7-9 to TRBJ1-1; D perhaps matches TRBD1 (5 bases). The CDR3 sequence is 17 residues long. Germline values: CDR1 SEHNR, CDR2 FQNEAQ (reference sequence). The V and J ends lost 4 bases and 1 base respectively, with 19 bases between them. The CDR3 region is CASSYRGGGVWNTEAFF. The DNA of the CDR3 is TGTGCCAGCAGCTACCGGGGTGGGGGGGTTTGGAACACTGAAGCTTTCTTT.

For the CDR3, the DNA is TGTGCCAGCAGTTTATATGCAGGTTCAGTCACAGATACGCAGTATTTT. Amino acid sequence: CASSLYAGSVTDTQYF. The V gene is TRBV28, the J gene TRBJ2-3; D not certain. Germline CDR1 MDHEN, CDR2 SYDVKM. The V and J ends lost 1 base and 2 bases respectively, with 13 bases between them. This CDR3 has 16 residues.

This clone showed up just once. The chain couples TRBV4-2 to TRBJ2-3, with D maybe TRBD2 (5 bases). The length of the CDR3 is 16 residues. Germline CDR1 LGHNA, CDR2 YNFKEQ. Trimming stripped 0 bases from V and 4 bases from J, with 14 bases between. CDR3 coding DNA: TGTGCCAGCAGCCAAGATGACGGGTTCGGGGCAGATACGCAGTATTTT. Protein sequence: CASSQDDGFGADTQYF.

The gene calls are TRBV12-1 and TRBJ2-4; whether TRBD2, the table's D call, matches the DNA was not checked. TRBV12-1 is a known pseudogene. The CDR3 is made up of 15 amino acids. The CDR3 DNA reads TGTGCCAGCAGCGATGCGGGACTAGCCAAAAACATTCAGTACTTC. The encoded protein is CASSDAGLAKNIQYF.

V usage is TRBV27 and J usage is TRBJ2-7; D tentatively fits TRBD1 or TRBD2 (6 bases each). The V gene lost 6 bases and the J gene lost 2 bases, with 14 bases spanning the gap. From germline, CDR1 is MNHEY and CDR2 SMNVEV (reference sequence). The CDR3 length is 14 residues. CDR3 nucleotides: TGTGCCAGCAGCCCGGGGGCCAGCCCCTACGAGCAGTACTTC. It specifies CASSPGASPYEQYF.

This clone was seen once. The gene calls are TRBV7-6 and TRBJ2-5; perhaps TRBD2 as D (6 bases). Trimming removed 5 bases at V and 4 bases at J, with 29 bases between. The germline V gene encodes CDR1 SGHVS and CDR2 FNYEAQ. This CDR3 has 19 residues. The CDR3 DNA follows: TGTGCCAGCAGCCAGAGGGCTAGCGTGCCCCCTGAGGGCCCAGAGACCCAGTACTTC. Residues: CASSQRASVPPEGPETQYF.